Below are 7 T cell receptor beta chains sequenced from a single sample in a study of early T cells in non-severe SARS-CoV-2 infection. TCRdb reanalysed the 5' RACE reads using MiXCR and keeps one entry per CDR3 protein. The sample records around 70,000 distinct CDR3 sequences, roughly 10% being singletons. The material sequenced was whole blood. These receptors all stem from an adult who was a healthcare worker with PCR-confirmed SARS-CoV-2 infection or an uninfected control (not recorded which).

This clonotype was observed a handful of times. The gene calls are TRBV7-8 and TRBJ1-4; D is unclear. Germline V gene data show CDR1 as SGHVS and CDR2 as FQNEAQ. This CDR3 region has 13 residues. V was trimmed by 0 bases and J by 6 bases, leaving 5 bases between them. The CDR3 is CASSLAGDEKLFF. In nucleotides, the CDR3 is TGTGCCAGCAGCTTAGCGGGTGATGAAAAACTGTTTTTT.

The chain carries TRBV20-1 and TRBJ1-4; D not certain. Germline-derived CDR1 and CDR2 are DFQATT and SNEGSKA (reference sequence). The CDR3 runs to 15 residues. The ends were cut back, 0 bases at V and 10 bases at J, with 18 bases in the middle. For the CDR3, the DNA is TGCAGTGCTAGAGATTTCGGGAAAGGGATCGGAAAACTGTTTTTT. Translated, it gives CSARDFGKGIGKLFF.

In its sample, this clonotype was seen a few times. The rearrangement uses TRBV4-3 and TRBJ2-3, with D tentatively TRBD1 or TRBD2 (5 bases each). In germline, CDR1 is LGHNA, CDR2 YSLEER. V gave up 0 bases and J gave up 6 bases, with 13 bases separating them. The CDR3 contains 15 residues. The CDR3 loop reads CASSQETGPIDTQYF. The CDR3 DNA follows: TGCGCCAGCAGCCAAGAGACGGGGCCTATCGATACGCAGTATTTT.

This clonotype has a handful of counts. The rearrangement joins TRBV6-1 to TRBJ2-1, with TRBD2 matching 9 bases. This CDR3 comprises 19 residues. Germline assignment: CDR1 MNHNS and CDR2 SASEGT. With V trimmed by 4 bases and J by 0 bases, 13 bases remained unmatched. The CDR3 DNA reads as TGTGCCAGCAGTGGGGGGGGACTAGCTGTAGTAAGCTCCTACAATGAGCAGTTCTTC. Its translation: CASSGGGLAVVSSYNEQFF.

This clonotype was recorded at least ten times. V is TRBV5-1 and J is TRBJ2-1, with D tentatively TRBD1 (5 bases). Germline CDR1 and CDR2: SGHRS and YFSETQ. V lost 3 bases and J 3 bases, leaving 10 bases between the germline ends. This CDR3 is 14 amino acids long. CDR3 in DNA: TGCGCCAGCAGCTCTACAGGAAGCTACAATGAGCAGTTCTTC. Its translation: CASSSTGSYNEQFF.

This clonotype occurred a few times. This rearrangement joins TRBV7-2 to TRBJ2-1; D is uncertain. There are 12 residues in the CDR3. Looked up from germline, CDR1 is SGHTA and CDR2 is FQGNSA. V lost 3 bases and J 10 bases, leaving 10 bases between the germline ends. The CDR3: CASSFATTEQFF. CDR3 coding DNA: TGTGCCAGCAGCTTCGCGACGACCGAGCAGTTCTTC.

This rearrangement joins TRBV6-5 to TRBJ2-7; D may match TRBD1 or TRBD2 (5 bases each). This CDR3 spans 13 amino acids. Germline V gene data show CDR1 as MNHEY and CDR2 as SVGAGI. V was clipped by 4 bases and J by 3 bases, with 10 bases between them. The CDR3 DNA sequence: TGTGCCAGCAGTTCCGGGACCTTCTACGAGCAGTACTTC. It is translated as CASSSGTFYEQYF.